These T cell receptor beta chains were read from a single sample in a study of T-cell memory formation after mild COVID-19. TCRdb ran MiXCR on the 5' RACE reads and lists one entry per CDR3 protein. The sample yields approximately 490,000 distinct CDR3 sequences, about 20% seen once. Input material: PBMCs or a T cell subset sorted from them (not recorded which). The receptors here all came from an adult woman who had mild COVID-19 (a few samples of this study predate the infection). Cell type and time point are not known. The CDR3 runs from the conserved cysteine through the conserved F or W. Fields, in order: CDR3 protein, V gene.

CDR3 protein: CASSLAGPGDTQYF; V gene: TRBV11-2
CDR3 protein: CASSFRGMGTEAFF; V gene: TRBV12-3/TRBV12-4
CDR3 protein: CASSQVNYEQYF; V gene: TRBV3-1
CDR3 protein: CASSQDRGQYEQYF; V gene: TRBV18
CDR3 protein: CASSPGGTVGELFF; V gene: TRBV12-3/TRBV12-4
CDR3 protein: CSAGRSRQLSNQPQHF; V gene: TRBV20-1
CDR3 protein: CASSYSVGDIVGETQYF; V gene: TRBV6-2/TRBV6-3
CDR3 protein: CASSLVTSSYNEQFF; V gene: TRBV5-6
CDR3 protein: CASSQAPGGNADTQYF; V gene: TRBV4-3
CDR3 protein: CASRRGVNQETQYF; V gene: TRBV6-1
CDR3 protein: CASSLGQSDTQYF; V gene: TRBV5-4
CDR3 protein: CASSLIRGSTDTQYF; V gene: TRBV7-9
CDR3 protein: CASSFRVRDDRAEEKLFF; V gene: TRBV12-3/TRBV12-4
CDR3 protein: CASSPREVGYNEQFF; V gene: TRBV27
CDR3 protein: CASSAVPGLAGTIFTDTQYF; V gene: TRBV7-3
CDR3 protein: CASPRLAVDTQYF; V gene: TRBV6-2/TRBV6-3
CDR3 protein: CASSTWDRGGYNEQFF; V gene: TRBV6-1
CDR3 protein: CASSGYGTPGSGELFF; V gene: TRBV11-3
CDR3 protein: CASSGTSYSPLHF; V gene: TRBV12-3/TRBV12-4
CDR3 protein: CASSLVGTVQETQYF; V gene: TRBV7-8
CDR3 protein: CSVVAASYEQYF; V gene: TRBV29-1
CDR3 protein: CSGASRQGTDTQYF; V gene: TRBV20-1
CDR3 protein: CASSLNGGSWYF; V gene: TRBV12-3/TRBV12-4
CDR3 protein: CASSLNGEQYF; V gene: TRBV7-2
CDR3 protein: CASSQLSGVNTEAFF; V gene: TRBV5-5
CDR3 protein: CASIPGGPADTQYF; V gene: TRBV7-9
CDR3 protein: CSATDRGIYGNQPQHF; V gene: TRBV20-1